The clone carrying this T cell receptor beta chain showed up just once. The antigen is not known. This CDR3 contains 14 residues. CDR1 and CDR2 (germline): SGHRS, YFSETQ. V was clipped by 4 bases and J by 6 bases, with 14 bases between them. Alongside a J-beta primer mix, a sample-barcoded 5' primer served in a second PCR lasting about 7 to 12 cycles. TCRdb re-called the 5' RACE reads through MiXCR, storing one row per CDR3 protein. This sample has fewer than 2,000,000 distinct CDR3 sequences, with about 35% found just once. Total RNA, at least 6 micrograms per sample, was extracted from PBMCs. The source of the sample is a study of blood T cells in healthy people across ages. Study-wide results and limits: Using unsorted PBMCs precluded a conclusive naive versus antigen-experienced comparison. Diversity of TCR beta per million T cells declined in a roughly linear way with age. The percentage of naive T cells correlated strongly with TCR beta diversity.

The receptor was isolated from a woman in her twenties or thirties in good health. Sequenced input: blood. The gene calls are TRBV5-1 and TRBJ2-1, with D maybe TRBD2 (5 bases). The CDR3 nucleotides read TGCGCCAGCAGCCCCGTTAGCGAAGGCAATGAGCAGTTCTTC. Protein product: CASSPVSEGNEQFF. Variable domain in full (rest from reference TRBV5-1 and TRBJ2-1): KAGVTQTPRYLIKTRGQQVTLSCSPISGHRSVSWYQQTPGQGLQFLFEYFSETQRNKGNFPGRFSGRQFSNSRSEMNVSTLELGDSALYLCASSPVSEGNEQFFGPGTRLTVL.